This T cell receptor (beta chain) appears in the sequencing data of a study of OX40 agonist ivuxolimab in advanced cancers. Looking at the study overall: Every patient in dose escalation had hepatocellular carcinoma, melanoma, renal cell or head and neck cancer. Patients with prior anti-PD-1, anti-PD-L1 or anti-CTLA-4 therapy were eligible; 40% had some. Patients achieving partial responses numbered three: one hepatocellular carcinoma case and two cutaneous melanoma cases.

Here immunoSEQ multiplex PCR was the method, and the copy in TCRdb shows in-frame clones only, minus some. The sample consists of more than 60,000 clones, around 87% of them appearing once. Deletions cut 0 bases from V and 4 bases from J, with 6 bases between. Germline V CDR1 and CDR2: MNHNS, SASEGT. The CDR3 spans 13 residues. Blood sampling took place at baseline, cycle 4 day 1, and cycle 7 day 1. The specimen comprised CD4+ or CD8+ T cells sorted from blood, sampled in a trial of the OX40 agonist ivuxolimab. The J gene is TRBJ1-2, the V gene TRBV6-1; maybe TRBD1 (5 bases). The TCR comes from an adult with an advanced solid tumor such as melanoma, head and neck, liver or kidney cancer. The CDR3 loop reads CASSEAGTYGYTF. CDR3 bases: TGTGCCAGCAGTGAAGCAGGGACCTATGGCTACACCTTC.